A selection of T cell receptor beta chains follows, all from one sample in a study of blood T cell repertoires in COVID-19. Data came from immunoSEQ multiplex PCR; TCRdb stores just in-frame clones and leaves some out. The sample contains approximately 330,000 clones, about nine tenths of which appear only once. Sequenced sample: peripheral blood. The receptors shown here come from a man aged 25-40 years with COVID-19, enrolled during active disease. Both conserved end residues are part of each CDR3. Fields, in order: CDR3 protein, CDR3 DNA, CDR3 length, V gene, clone size, J gene, D gene. D genes are given only for firm matches. Size is omitted from some rows. Given values are once, few, many or a class for expanded clones.

CDR3 protein: CASSSPAGASGNTIYF
CDR3 DNA: TGTGCCAGCAGCAGCCCGGCGGGGGCATCTGGAAACACCATATATTTT
CDR3 length: 16
V gene: TRBV9
clone size: -
J gene: TRBJ1-3
D gene: -

CDR3 protein: CASSPLRTSTDTQYF
CDR3 DNA: TGTGCCAGCTCACCACTCCGCACTAGCACAGATACGCAGTATTTT
CDR3 length: 15
V gene: TRBV18
clone size: -
J gene: TRBJ2-3
D gene: -

CDR3 protein: CASVRERVSYNEQFF
CDR3 DNA: TGTGCCAGCGTCAGAGAGCGGGTCTCCTACAATGAGCAGTTCTTC
CDR3 length: 15
V gene: TRBV11-1
clone size: -
J gene: TRBJ2-1
D gene: -

CDR3 protein: CASSYSLGQLNEKLFF
CDR3 DNA: TGTGCCAGCAGTTACTCCTTGGGACAGCTAAATGAAAAACTGTTTTTT
CDR3 length: 16
V gene: TRBV6-5
clone size: -
J gene: TRBJ1-4
D gene: TRBD1

CDR3 protein: CASSQAETSGHEQFF
CDR3 DNA: TGTGCCAGCAGCCAAGCAGAGACTAGCGGTCATGAGCAGTTCTTC
CDR3 length: 15
V gene: TRBV4-2
clone size: -
J gene: TRBJ2-1
D gene: TRBD2

CDR3 protein: CASSAERGGNTEAFF
CDR3 DNA: TGTGCCAGCAGCGCCGAGAGGGGGGGGAACACTGAAGCTTTCTTT
CDR3 length: 15
V gene: TRBV5-4
clone size: once
J gene: TRBJ1-1
D gene: -

CDR3 protein: CASSLGGGNEQYF
CDR3 DNA: TGTGCCAGCAGCTTGGGGGGAGGGAACGAGCAGTACTTC
CDR3 length: 13
V gene: TRBV5-4
clone size: many
J gene: TRBJ2-7
D gene: TRBD2

CDR3 protein: CASSPFQPQGTGSYEQYF
CDR3 DNA: TGTGCCAGCTCACCATTTCAACCACAGGGGACAGGCTCCTACGAGCAGTACTTC
CDR3 length: 18
V gene: TRBV18
clone size: -
J gene: TRBJ2-7
D gene: TRBD1

CDR3 protein: CASSEIYNEQFF
CDR3 DNA: TGTGCCAGCAGTGAAATTTATAATGAGCAGTTCTTC
CDR3 length: 12
V gene: TRBV2
clone size: -
J gene: TRBJ2-1
D gene: -

CDR3 protein: CASSYSIEGAGELFF
CDR3 DNA: TGTGCCAGCAGTTACTCGATCGAAGGGGCCGGGGAGCTGTTTTTT
CDR3 length: 15
V gene: TRBV6-2/TRBV6-3
clone size: few
J gene: TRBJ2-2
D gene: -

CDR3 protein: CASSLGDGYTF
CDR3 DNA: TGTGCCAGCAGTTTGGGAGACGGCTACACCTTC
CDR3 length: 11
V gene: TRBV28
clone size: -
J gene: TRBJ1-2
D gene: -

CDR3 protein: CASSLGQGYTYNSPLHF
CDR3 DNA: TGTGCCAGCAGCTTGGGACAGGGCTACACCTATAATTCACCCCTCCACTTT
CDR3 length: 17
V gene: TRBV7-2
clone size: -
J gene: TRBJ1-6
D gene: TRBD1

CDR3 protein: CATSDLSGTQNTQYF
CDR3 DNA: TGTGCCACCAGTGACCTTAGCGGTACCCAAAATACGCAGTATTTT
CDR3 length: 15
V gene: TRBV24-1
clone size: -
J gene: TRBJ2-3
D gene: -

CDR3 protein: CASSLDQGDYGYTF
CDR3 DNA: TGTGCCAGCAGTTTGGACCAGGGGGACTATGGCTACACCTTC
CDR3 length: 14
V gene: TRBV28
clone size: -
J gene: TRBJ1-2
D gene: TRBD1

CDR3 protein: CASSLYPRRAGELFF
CDR3 DNA: TGTGCCAGCAGCTTATACCCGAGGAGAGCCGGGGAGCTGTTTTTT
CDR3 length: 15
V gene: TRBV11-2
clone size: -
J gene: TRBJ2-2
D gene: -

CDR3 protein: CASSIVAAGNTEAFF
CDR3 DNA: TGTGCCAGTAGTATAGTAGCGGCAGGGAACACTGAAGCTTTCTTT
CDR3 length: 15
V gene: TRBV19
clone size: -
J gene: TRBJ1-1
D gene: -

CDR3 protein: CASSGTAVEQFF
CDR3 DNA: TGTGCCAGCAGCGGAACAGCGGTTGAGCAGTTCTTC
CDR3 length: 12
V gene: TRBV7-9
clone size: -
J gene: TRBJ2-1
D gene: -

CDR3 protein: CASSPNGIPSSPLHF
CDR3 DNA: TGTGCCAGCTCACCAAACGGGATCCCCTCGTCACCCCTCCACTTT
CDR3 length: 15
V gene: TRBV18
clone size: -
J gene: TRBJ1-6
D gene: -

CDR3 protein: CASSFNRGSPLHF
CDR3 DNA: TGTGCCAGCAGCTTCAACAGGGGTTCACCCCTCCACTTT
CDR3 length: 13
V gene: TRBV5-6
clone size: once
J gene: TRBJ1-6
D gene: TRBD1

CDR3 protein: CASHRDRYTGELFF
CDR3 DNA: TGTGCCAGTCACCGGGACAGATACACCGGGGAGCTGTTTTTT
CDR3 length: 14
V gene: TRBV7-8
clone size: -
J gene: TRBJ2-2
D gene: TRBD1

CDR3 protein: CASSKVHRSYEQYF
CDR3 DNA: TGTGCCAGCAGCAAAGTTCACAGGTCCTACGAGCAGTACTTC
CDR3 length: 14
V gene: TRBV21-1
clone size: -
J gene: TRBJ2-7
D gene: -

CDR3 protein: CASSLSRVVSYEQYF
CDR3 DNA: TGTGCCAGCAGCTTAAGTCGGGTGGTATCCTACGAGCAGTACTTC
CDR3 length: 15
V gene: TRBV11-2
clone size: -
J gene: TRBJ2-7
D gene: -

CDR3 protein: CASSYVAEAFF
CDR3 DNA: TGTGCCAGCAGTTACGTAGCCGAAGCTTTCTTT
CDR3 length: 11
V gene: TRBV6-2/TRBV6-3
clone size: few
J gene: TRBJ1-1
D gene: -

CDR3 protein: CASSQVGLLISEAFF
CDR3 DNA: TGCGCCAGCAGCCAAGTGGGACTGCTCATCTCTGAAGCTTTCTTT
CDR3 length: 15
V gene: TRBV4-3
clone size: -
J gene: TRBJ1-1
D gene: -

CDR3 protein: CASSLDPTGTYEQYF
CDR3 DNA: TGCGCCAGCAGCTTGGACCCGACAGGGACCTACGAGCAGTACTTC
CDR3 length: 15
V gene: TRBV5-1
clone size: -
J gene: TRBJ2-7
D gene: TRBD1

CDR3 protein: CASSLASSAERTGELFF
CDR3 DNA: TGTGCCAGCAGCTTAGCGTCCTCTGCGGAAAGGACCGGGGAGCTGTTTTTT
CDR3 length: 17
V gene: TRBV11-3
clone size: once
J gene: TRBJ2-2
D gene: -

CDR3 protein: CASSLYLTGTYEQYF
CDR3 DNA: TGTGCCAGCAGCTTATATCTTACAGGTACCTACGAGCAGTACTTC
CDR3 length: 15
V gene: TRBV7-2
clone size: -
J gene: TRBJ2-7
D gene: -

CDR3 protein: CASSQSVGQGARAFF
CDR3 DNA: TGCGCCAGCAGCCAATCTGTAGGACAGGGGGCGCGGGCTTTCTTT
CDR3 length: 15
V gene: TRBV4-3
clone size: -
J gene: TRBJ1-1
D gene: TRBD1

CDR3 protein: CASSLNGRAGNEQFF
CDR3 DNA: TGTGCCAGCAGTTTAAACGGGAGGGCCGGCAATGAGCAGTTCTTC
CDR3 length: 15
V gene: TRBV27
clone size: -
J gene: TRBJ2-1
D gene: TRBD2

CDR3 protein: CASTPRGQYNEKLFF
CDR3 DNA: TGTGCCAGTACGCCCCGTGGACAGTATAATGAAAAACTGTTTTTT
CDR3 length: 15
V gene: TRBV19
clone size: few
J gene: TRBJ1-4
D gene: -

CDR3 protein: CASSPGEGAAEAFF
CDR3 DNA: TGTGCCAGCTCACCAGGCGAGGGGGCTGCTGAAGCTTTCTTT
CDR3 length: 14
V gene: TRBV18
clone size: -
J gene: TRBJ1-1
D gene: TRBD1

CDR3 protein: CSVDSLDEGTQYF
CDR3 DNA: TGCAGCGTTGACTCCTTGGACGAGGGGACCCAGTACTTC
CDR3 length: 13
V gene: TRBV29-1
clone size: once
J gene: TRBJ2-5
D gene: -

CDR3 protein: CASSPTGGANTEAFF
CDR3 DNA: TGTGCCAGCTCACCAACGGGGGGCGCGAACACTGAAGCTTTCTTT
CDR3 length: 15
V gene: TRBV18
clone size: -
J gene: TRBJ1-1
D gene: -

CDR3 protein: CASSLNQYEQYF
CDR3 DNA: TGCGCCAGCAGCTTGAATCAATACGAGCAGTACTTC
CDR3 length: 12
V gene: TRBV5-1
clone size: -
J gene: TRBJ2-7
D gene: -

CDR3 protein: CASMGSSSYEQYF
CDR3 DNA: TGTGCCAGCATGGGTTCTAGCTCCTACGAGCAGTACTTC
CDR3 length: 13
V gene: TRBV12-3/TRBV12-4
clone size: once
J gene: TRBJ2-7
D gene: -

CDR3 protein: CASSSGKYEQYF
CDR3 DNA: TGTGCCAGCTCATCAGGTAAATACGAGCAGTACTTC
CDR3 length: 12
V gene: TRBV18
clone size: -
J gene: TRBJ2-7
D gene: -

CDR3 protein: CASSPGTGGHNEQFF
CDR3 DNA: TGTGCCAGCAGTCCCGGGACAGGGGGCCACAATGAGCAGTTCTTC
CDR3 length: 15
V gene: TRBV5-8
clone size: -
J gene: TRBJ2-1
D gene: TRBD1

CDR3 protein: CATSGEDRGADTQYF
CDR3 DNA: TGTGCCACCAGTGGGGAAGACAGGGGGGCAGATACGCAGTATTTT
CDR3 length: 15
V gene: TRBV24-1
clone size: few
J gene: TRBJ2-3
D gene: TRBD1

CDR3 protein: CASSNRTSYGYTF
CDR3 DNA: TGTGCCAGCAGCAACAGGACCTCCTATGGCTACACCTTC
CDR3 length: 13
V gene: TRBV9
clone size: -
J gene: TRBJ1-2
D gene: -

CDR3 protein: CASSFSHSYNSPLHF
CDR3 DNA: TGTGCCAGTAGTTTCTCACACTCCTATAATTCACCCCTCCACTTT
CDR3 length: 15
V gene: TRBV19
clone size: -
J gene: TRBJ1-6
D gene: -

CDR3 protein: CASSQELLNLGAEETQYF
CDR3 DNA: TGCGCCAGCAGCCAAGAGCTCCTCAACCTGGGGGCCGAAGAGACCCAGTACTTC
CDR3 length: 18
V gene: TRBV4-3
clone size: -
J gene: TRBJ2-5
D gene: -

CDR3 protein: CAISLGTSATYEQYF
CDR3 DNA: TGTGCCATCAGTCTCGGGACTAGCGCCACCTACGAGCAGTACTTC
CDR3 length: 15
V gene: TRBV10-3
clone size: -
J gene: TRBJ2-7
D gene: TRBD2

CDR3 protein: CATSRGDPTGELFF
CDR3 DNA: TGTGCCACGTCGCGGGGGGACCCCACCGGGGAGCTGTTTTTT
CDR3 length: 14
V gene: TRBV19
clone size: -
J gene: TRBJ2-2
D gene: TRBD2

CDR3 protein: CASSYTGGSTGELFF
CDR3 DNA: TGTGCCAGCAGTTATACGGGTGGTAGCACCGGGGAGCTGTTTTTT
CDR3 length: 15
V gene: TRBV6-5
clone size: few
J gene: TRBJ2-2
D gene: -

CDR3 protein: CASRRFSVRPHEQYF
CDR3 DNA: TGTGCCAGCAGAAGGTTTAGCGTGAGACCCCACGAGCAGTACTTC
CDR3 length: 15
V gene: TRBV21-1
clone size: -
J gene: TRBJ2-7
D gene: -

CDR3 protein: CASSLDRQGEAFF
CDR3 DNA: TGTGCCAGCAGCTTAGATCGGCAGGGTGAAGCTTTCTTT
CDR3 length: 13
V gene: TRBV11-2
clone size: -
J gene: TRBJ1-1
D gene: -

CDR3 protein: CASSSNYEQYF
CDR3 DNA: TGCGCCAGCAGCTCAAACTACGAGCAGTACTTC
CDR3 length: 11
V gene: TRBV5-1
clone size: -
J gene: TRBJ2-7
D gene: -

CDR3 protein: CASRKTSGLQETQYF
CDR3 DNA: TGTGCCAGCAGAAAGACTAGCGGCCTTCAAGAGACCCAGTACTTC
CDR3 length: 15
V gene: TRBV6-5
clone size: -
J gene: TRBJ2-5
D gene: TRBD2

CDR3 protein: CASRSGRDSDEQFF
CDR3 DNA: TGTGCCAGCAGGAGCGGGAGGGATAGTGATGAGCAGTTCTTC
CDR3 length: 14
V gene: TRBV6-5
clone size: -
J gene: TRBJ2-1
D gene: TRBD2

CDR3 protein: CASSYGAGNYGYTF
CDR3 DNA: TGTGCCAGCAGTTACGGCGCAGGGAACTATGGCTACACCTTC
CDR3 length: 14
V gene: TRBV6-2/TRBV6-3
clone size: -
J gene: TRBJ1-2
D gene: -

CDR3 protein: CASGFRGLGTDTQYF
CDR3 DNA: TGTGCTAGTGGTTTCAGGGGGCTCGGGACAGATACGCAGTATTTT
CDR3 length: 15
V gene: TRBV12-5
clone size: -
J gene: TRBJ2-3
D gene: TRBD1

CDR3 protein: CASSPTGGAGYGYTF
CDR3 DNA: TGTGCCAGCAGTCCTACAGGGGGCGCAGGGTATGGCTACACCTTC
CDR3 length: 15
V gene: TRBV6-5
clone size: -
J gene: TRBJ1-2
D gene: TRBD1

CDR3 protein: CASSLVPSGTQYF
CDR3 DNA: TGTGCCAGCAGTTTAGTACCGAGCGGGACCCAGTACTTC
CDR3 length: 13
V gene: TRBV12-3/TRBV12-4
clone size: once
J gene: TRBJ2-5
D gene: -

CDR3 protein: CASSIDGSEKLFF
CDR3 DNA: TGTGCCAGTAGTATAGATGGGAGCGAAAAACTGTTTTTT
CDR3 length: 13
V gene: TRBV19
clone size: -
J gene: TRBJ1-4
D gene: -

CDR3 protein: CASSLSSSGDEQFF
CDR3 DNA: TGTGCCAGCAGTTTATCTTCTAGCGGGGACGAGCAGTTCTTC
CDR3 length: 14
V gene: TRBV27
clone size: -
J gene: TRBJ2-1
D gene: TRBD2

CDR3 protein: CASSPTLAGSSEQFF
CDR3 DNA: TGTGCCAGCAGTCCAACACTAGCGGGATCGAGTGAGCAGTTCTTC
CDR3 length: 15
V gene: TRBV6-5
clone size: -
J gene: TRBJ2-1
D gene: TRBD2

CDR3 protein: CASSHAGVRTEAFF
CDR3 DNA: TGTGCCAGCAGCCACGCAGGGGTACGAACTGAAGCTTTCTTT
CDR3 length: 14
V gene: TRBV14
clone size: -
J gene: TRBJ1-1
D gene: -

CDR3 protein: CASEQGGGTEAFF
CDR3 DNA: TGTGCCAGCGAACAGGGTGGAGGCACTGAAGCTTTCTTT
CDR3 length: 13
V gene: TRBV18
clone size: -
J gene: TRBJ1-1
D gene: -

CDR3 protein: CASRTRETGSYEQYF
CDR3 DNA: TGTGCCAGCAGAACCAGGGAAACGGGCTCCTACGAGCAGTACTTC
CDR3 length: 15
V gene: TRBV6-6
clone size: -
J gene: TRBJ2-7
D gene: -